Listed below are T cell receptor beta chains from one sample, sequenced in a study of blood T cell repertoires in COVID-19. Profiled with immunoSEQ multiplex PCR; TCRdb holds only in-frame clones, not every one. The table includes about 91,000 clones, about 75% detected once. Sequencing was performed on peripheral blood. These receptors were taken from a woman aged 80 or over with acute or convalescent COVID-19. Both conserved end residues are part of each CDR3. D genes are given only for firm matches. Clone size appears in some rows only: once, few, many, or a class for an expanded clone.

TGTGCCAGCTCACCTCCACAGGTCCCTTCCTATGGCTACACCTTC	CASSPPQVPSYGYTF	NA	TRBJ1-2	NA	TRBV18
TGTGCCAGCAGCTTAGTAGGCGGACAGGGAGGATCACCCCTCCACTTT	CASSLVGGQGGSPLHF	NA	TRBJ1-6	TRBD1	TRBV7-8
TGCGCCAGCAGCCAACAGGGAACCGGGGAGCTGTTTTTT	CASSQQGTGELFF	NA	TRBJ2-2	NA	TRBV4-3
TGTGCCAGCAGCACGCTGCAGGGTCAGCCCCAGCATTTT	CASSTLQGQPQHF	NA	TRBJ1-5	NA	TRBV7-2
TGTGCCAGCAGTCTCCTCAGGGATCAGCCCCAGCATTTT	CASSLLRDQPQHF	many	TRBJ1-5	NA	TRBV12-3/TRBV12-4
TGTGCCAGCAGACAGACAGGAGTCAATTCACCCCTCCACTTT	CASRQTGVNSPLHF	few	TRBJ1-6	NA	TRBV7-2
TGTGCCAGCAGTACCCCAGGCACAGATACGCAGTATTTT	CASSTPGTDTQYF	NA	TRBJ2-3	NA	TRBV9
TGTGCCAGCAGCTTACGGGTTAGCGGGTTCACAGATACGCAGTATTTT	CASSLRVSGFTDTQYF	NA	TRBJ2-3	TRBD2	TRBV7-2
TGTGCCAGCAGCTTGGTCACGGGGGTTAATGAAAAACTGTTTTTT	CASSLVTGVNEKLFF	NA	TRBJ1-4	NA	TRBV7-2
TGTGCCAGCAGCGCAACGGGTTGGGTAGGTGCCGGCTACACCTTC	CASSATGWVGAGYTF	NA	TRBJ1-2	NA	TRBV7-2
TGCGCCAGCAGCTTGGCAGGGGGGACCCACACCGGGGAGCTGTTTTTT	CASSLAGGTHTGELFF	NA	TRBJ2-2	NA	TRBV5-1
TGTGCCAGCACCGGACAGTACAATCAGCCCCAGCATTTT	CASTGQYNQPQHF	few	TRBJ1-5	NA	TRBV6-5
TGTGCCAGCAGCTGGCGGGGCGACTATGGCTACACCTTC	CASSWRGDYGYTF	few	TRBJ1-2	NA	TRBV11-2
TGTGCCAGCAGCGCACGTCGAACTAGGGACCAAGAGACCCAGTACTTC	CASSARRTRDQETQYF	NA	TRBJ2-5	NA	TRBV11-1
TGTGCCAGTAGCTACAGTGCCTACACTGAAGCTTTCTTT	CASSYSAYTEAFF	NA	TRBJ1-1	NA	TRBV19
TGCAGCGATGACAGGGGTAGCACAGATACGCAGTATTTT	CSDDRGSTDTQYF	NA	TRBJ2-3	TRBD1	TRBV29-1
TGCGCCAGCAGAGGAGGACAGGGGGAGAACACCGGGGAGCTGTTTTTT	CASRGGQGENTGELFF	NA	TRBJ2-2	TRBD1	TRBV5-1
TGTGCCAGCTCACCAAGAGGGACCGGGGAGCTGTTTTTT	CASSPRGTGELFF	NA	TRBJ2-2	NA	TRBV18
TGTGCCAGCAGCCAAGAAAGACTAGCGGGAGGGGGGTCCCAGTACTTC	CASSQERLAGGGSQYF	NA	TRBJ2-5	TRBD2	TRBV3-1/TRBV3-2
TGTGCCAGCAGCTCAGACACAGGGAAGGTAGGAGATACGCAGTATTTT	CASSSDTGKVGDTQYF	NA	TRBJ2-3	NA	TRBV7-9
TGTGCCAGCAGTATCGACAGACCCTACGAGCAGTACTTC	CASSIDRPYEQYF	NA	TRBJ2-7	NA	TRBV5-6
TGTGCCAGTAAGGAAGGGGTTAGCAATCAGCCCCAGCATTTT	CASKEGVSNQPQHF	few	TRBJ1-5	NA	TRBV19
TGTGCCAGCTCACGCTTAGCGCCCGGGTACGAGCAGTACTTC	CASSRLAPGYEQYF	NA	TRBJ2-7	NA	TRBV18
TGTGCTAGCAGCTCGGGACAGCGAGTAGGGGAGCTGTTTTTT	CASSSGQRVGELFF	NA	TRBJ2-2	TRBD1	TRBV7-7
TGTGCCAGTAGTATGTGGCAGGCCAGCAATCAGCCCCAGCATTTT	CASSMWQASNQPQHF	NA	TRBJ1-5	NA	TRBV19
TGTGCCATCAGTGAGTCGACCGGGACACGGAACTATGGCTACACCTTC	CAISESTGTRNYGYTF	NA	TRBJ1-2	NA	TRBV10-3
TGTGCCAGCAGGGGACAATTGAACACTGAAGCTTTCTTT	CASRGQLNTEAFF	NA	TRBJ1-1	NA	TRBV2
TGTGCCAGCAGTAGGACACCCGAGAACTATGGCTACACCTTC	CASSRTPENYGYTF	NA	TRBJ1-2	NA	TRBV6-5
TGTGCCAGCAGCCCCACTAGCAGGAAAAACAATGAGCAGTTCTTC	CASSPTSRKNNEQFF	few	TRBJ2-1	NA	TRBV4-2
TGTGCCAGCAGATGGCGGGAGGGTGGCGATACGCAGTATTTT	CASRWREGGDTQYF	once	TRBJ2-3	TRBD2	TRBV6-5
TGTGCCAGCAGTGGGACAGGGACCTCTAACTATGGCTACACCTTC	CASSGTGTSNYGYTF	NA	TRBJ1-2	TRBD1	TRBV6-2/TRBV6-3
TGTGCCTGGAGTGTGATTCAGGCAGGTCTTAATGAAAAACTGTTTTTT	CAWSVIQAGLNEKLFF	NA	TRBJ1-4	NA	TRBV30
TGTGCCAGCAGCTCTTCCCCACAGGAGAGCTATGGCTACACCTTC	CASSSSPQESYGYTF	NA	TRBJ1-2	NA	TRBV7-3
TGTGCCAGCAGATCCGAGGTGGGCACTGAAGCTTTCTTT	CASRSEVGTEAFF	NA	TRBJ1-1	NA	TRBV28
TGTGCCTGGAGCTCCGCGACAGGGGAAAAACTGTTTTTT	CAWSSATGEKLFF	few	TRBJ1-4	TRBD1	TRBV30
TGTGCCAACAACAGGGAAGTCGGTTCACCCCTCCACTTT	CANNREVGSPLHF	NA	TRBJ1-6	NA	TRBV10-3
TGTGCCAGTACCCGAGGGACAGGGGACTCTGGAAACACCATATATTTT	CASTRGTGDSGNTIYF	NA	TRBJ1-3	TRBD1	TRBV19
TGTGCCAGCAGCCAAGAAGCGACCGCGGGACCCTATGGCTACACCTTC	CASSQEATAGPYGYTF	few	TRBJ1-2	NA	TRBV4-2
TGTGCCAGCAGCTCGAACTCACTCTCCTACGAGCAGTACTTC	CASSSNSLSYEQYF	NA	TRBJ2-7	NA	TRBV3-1/TRBV3-2
TGTGCCAGCTCACCAACCCCCCAGGGCGAGATTAATTCACCCCTCCACTTT	CASSPTPQGEINSPLHF	NA	TRBJ1-6	NA	TRBV18
TGTGCCAGCAGCCTAGCGGGAGGGCCGGGAGATACGCAGTATTTT	CASSLAGGPGDTQYF	NA	TRBJ2-3	TRBD2	TRBV3-1/TRBV3-2
TGTGCCAGCAGCCCCCACGACGCGGGGAACTACGAGCAGTACTTC	CASSPHDAGNYEQYF	few	TRBJ2-7	NA	TRBV9
TGTGCCAGTACTCTGGGCGGGAACTACAATGAGCAGTTCTTC	CASTLGGNYNEQFF	NA	TRBJ2-1	NA	TRBV19
TGTGCCTGGAGTCAACCCCCCCGACTAGCGCGTACTTACGAGCAGTACTTC	CAWSQPPRLARTYEQYF	many	TRBJ2-7	TRBD2	TRBV30
TGTGCCAGCAGTTACTCTGCCGGGTTAGATGGCTACACCTTC	CASSYSAGLDGYTF	once	TRBJ1-2	NA	TRBV6-6
TGCGCCAGCAGCTTGGACGGACAGCAGAACACTGAAGCTTTCTTT	CASSLDGQQNTEAFF	NA	TRBJ1-1	NA	TRBV5-1
TGTGCCAGCAGCCCTGGACTAGCGGGGGGGGAGACCCAGTACTTC	CASSPGLAGGETQYF	NA	TRBJ2-5	TRBD2	TRBV2
TGTGCCAGCAGCTTCACGACTAGCGGGGGGGTACAACAAGAGACCCAGTACTTC	CASSFTTSGGVQQETQYF	NA	TRBJ2-5	TRBD2	TRBV5-5
TGTGCCAGCAGTTTCGAAGGAGACACTGAAGCTTTCTTT	CASSFEGDTEAFF	NA	TRBJ1-1	NA	TRBV12-3/TRBV12-4
TGTGCCAGCAGTTCGTCAGGTCCCGGGGAGCTGTTTTTT	CASSSSGPGELFF	NA	TRBJ2-2	NA	TRBV12-3/TRBV12-4
TGCGCCAGCAGCCACAGATGGCTTGGACTAGAGGGGGAACGGTACGAGCAGTACTTC	CASSHRWLGLEGERYEQYF	NA	TRBJ2-7	NA	TRBV4-3